These 8 T cell receptor beta chains originate from one sample sequenced in a study of regulatory T cells in long-lasting Graves disease. The time point was: persistent/refractory GD, antithyroid drugs over 5 years with positive TRAb. The TCR library was made from RNA that had been extracted from PBMCs in TRIzol. Arm-PCR of CDR3 regions and iRepertoire HTBI primers were the basis on which TCR beta libraries were built. MiXCR, applied by TCRdb to the multiplex PCR reads, yields one record per CDR3 protein. Of over 650,000 distinct CDR3 sequences in the sample, around 30% were seen once. The sample in question was peripheral blood mononuclear cells (PBMCs), obtained when the disease was refractory, from a patient treated with antithyroid drugs. These receptors came from a female donor with Graves disease.

This rearrangement joins TRBV11-3 to TRBJ2-1; D perhaps matches TRBD2 (5 bases). CDR1 SGHNT and CDR2 YENEEA come from the germline V gene. With 0 bases removed from V and 1 base from J, the gap between germline ends came to 13 bases. This CDR3 has 17 residues. The DNA of the CDR3 is TGTGCCAGCAGCTTAGATTCCAGGACTGGATCCTACAATGAGCAGTTCTTC. As protein: CASSLDSRTGSYNEQFF.

At least ten counts were recorded for this clonotype. The rearrangement joins TRBV28 to TRBJ1-4, with 8 bases fitting TRBD1. The CDR3 runs 14 residues. Trimming removed 6 bases from V and 2 bases from J; junction bases left unmatched: 2. Germline-derived CDR1 and CDR2 are MDHEN and SYDVKM. The CDR3 here is CASSRQGTNEKLFF. CDR3 nucleotides: TGTGCCAGCAGCAGACAGGGGACTAATGAAAAACTGTTTTTT.

V and J are TRBV2 and TRBJ1-1; D is uncertain. CDR3 length: 13 amino acids. Germline CDR1 and CDR2: SNHLY and FYNNEI. V was shortened by 8 bases and J by 0 bases, with 10 bases between the two germline ends. The CDR3 DNA sequence: TGTGCCAGCCCATTACAAATGAACACTGAAGCTTTCTTT. Encoded protein: CASPLQMNTEAFF.

This chain joins TRBV19 and TRBJ2-5, with D uncertain. Trimming took off 3 bases at V and 4 bases at J, with 18 bases between the two ends. The germline V gene encodes CDR1 LNHDA and CDR2 SQIVND (reference sequence). The CDR3 runs 16 residues. The CDR3 bases are TGTGCCAGTAGTATCGACCCGACCGGCCAGGCAGAGACCCAGTACTTC. It encodes CASSIDPTGQAETQYF.

This clonotype showed up just a few times. The V and J genes are TRBV12-3 or TRBV12-4 and TRBJ1-2, with D possibly being TRBD1 (5 bases). This CDR3 has 16 amino acids. Trimming took 3 bases from V and 4 from J, leaving 18 bases between them. For the CDR3, the DNA is TGTGCCAGCAGTTTCCGATCGTTAGGGGAGGGCTATGGCTACACCTTC. Amino acids: CASSFRSLGEGYGYTF.

The V gene is TRBV29-1, the J gene TRBJ1-1; possibly TRBD1 for D (6 bases). The CDR3 sequence is 14 residues long. Germline CDR1 reads SQVTM; CDR2 reads ANQGSEA. The germline V and J ends were trimmed by 7 bases and 0 bases, with 15 bases remaining between them. For the CDR3, the DNA is TGCAGCGCGGGACAATCCTTCATGAACACTGAAGCTTTCTTT. As protein: CSAGQSFMNTEAFF.

The rearrangement links TRBV20-1 to TRBJ2-5; D is unclear. V was pared by 3 bases and J by 0 bases, with 11 bases between. CDR3 length equals 14 residues. In germline, CDR1 is DFQATT, CDR2 SNEGSKA (reference sequence). CDR3 protein: CSASLVGNQETQYF. The CDR3 DNA sequence: TGCAGTGCTAGCTTAGTCGGAAACCAAGAGACCCAGTACTTC.

This clonotype was seen a few times. The V gene is TRBV20-1, the J gene TRBJ2-7; 12 positions match TRBD2. There are 15 residues in the CDR3. The ends lost 0 bases at V and 4 bases at J; junction bases unmatched: 4. Germline V CDR1 and CDR2: DFQATT, SNEGSKA (reference sequence). CDR3 sequence (DNA): TGCAGTGCTAGAGAGGGTACTAGCGGGAGGTACGAGCAGTACTTC. Translated: CSAREGTSGRYEQYF.